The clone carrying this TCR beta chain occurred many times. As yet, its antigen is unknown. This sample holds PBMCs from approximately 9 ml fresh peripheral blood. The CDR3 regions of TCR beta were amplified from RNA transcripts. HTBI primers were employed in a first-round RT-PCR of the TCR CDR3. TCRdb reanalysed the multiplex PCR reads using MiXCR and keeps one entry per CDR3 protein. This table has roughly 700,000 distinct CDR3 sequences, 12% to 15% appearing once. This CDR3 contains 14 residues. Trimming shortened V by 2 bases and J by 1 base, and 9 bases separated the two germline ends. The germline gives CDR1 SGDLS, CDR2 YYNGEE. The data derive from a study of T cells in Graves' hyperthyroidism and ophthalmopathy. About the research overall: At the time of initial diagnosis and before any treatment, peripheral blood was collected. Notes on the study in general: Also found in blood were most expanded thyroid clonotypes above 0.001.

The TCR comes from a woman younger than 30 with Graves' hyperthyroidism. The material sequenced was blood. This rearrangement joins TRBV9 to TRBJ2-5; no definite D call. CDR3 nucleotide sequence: TGTGCCAGCAGCGTCTCAGCGCGCCAAGAGACCCAGTACTTC. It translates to CASSVSARQETQYF.